The rows below give T cell receptor beta chains drawn from one sample of a study of cytomegalovirus exposure and HLA in healthy donors. Data came from immunoSEQ multiplex PCR; TCRdb stores just in-frame clones and leaves some out. The sample carries about 190,000 clones, roughly 77% recorded once. The sequenced sample consisted of PBMCs. All receptors derive from a woman aged 30 to 39 in good health and CMV-seropositive. Both conserved end residues are part of each CDR3. The order of the fields is D gene, V gene, clone size, J gene, CDR3 protein, CDR3 DNA. D genes are given only for firm matches. Part of the rows lack a size; the others show once, few, many or a class for expanded clones.

d_gene: .; v_gene: TRBV5-1; abundance: .; j_gene: TRBJ2-7; CDR3aa: CASSLNQGPPYEQYF; CDR3nt: TGCGCCAGCAGCTTGAATCAGGGGCCCCCCTACGAGCAGTACTTC
d_gene: .; v_gene: TRBV27; abundance: .; j_gene: TRBJ1-6; CDR3aa: CARTPYNSPLHF; CDR3nt: TGTGCCAGGACACCTTATAATTCACCCCTCCACTTT
d_gene: TRBD1; v_gene: TRBV14; abundance: .; j_gene: TRBJ1-4; CDR3aa: CASSPRQGGNEKLFF; CDR3nt: TGTGCCAGCAGCCCTCGACAGGGGGGTAATGAAAAACTGTTTTTT
d_gene: TRBD2; v_gene: TRBV27; abundance: few; j_gene: TRBJ2-1; CDR3aa: CASSQGTSGSSEQFF; CDR3nt: TGTGCCAGCAGTCAGGGGACTAGCGGGAGTAGTGAGCAGTTCTTC
d_gene: .; v_gene: TRBV7-8; abundance: .; j_gene: TRBJ2-1; CDR3aa: CASSRLTGDNEQFF; CDR3nt: TGTGCCAGCAGCCGTTTAACGGGGGATAATGAGCAGTTCTTC
d_gene: .; v_gene: TRBV28; abundance: .; j_gene: TRBJ1-2; CDR3aa: CASSRTGSYGYTF; CDR3nt: TGTGCCAGCAGTCGCACAGGTTCCTATGGCTACACCTTC
d_gene: .; v_gene: TRBV4-2; abundance: .; j_gene: TRBJ2-1; CDR3aa: CASSQDGDSYNEQFF; CDR3nt: TGTGCCAGCAGCCAAGACGGGGACTCTTACAATGAGCAGTTCTTC
d_gene: .; v_gene: TRBV6-4; abundance: .; j_gene: TRBJ1-1; CDR3aa: CASSDRRNTEAFF; CDR3nt: TGTGCCAGCAGTGACAGGAGGAACACTGAAGCTTTCTTT
d_gene: .; v_gene: TRBV6-5; abundance: .; j_gene: TRBJ1-3; CDR3aa: CASSPDTSGNTIYF; CDR3nt: TGTGCCAGCAGTCCGGACACTTCTGGAAACACCATATATTTT
d_gene: .; v_gene: TRBV9; abundance: .; j_gene: TRBJ1-2; CDR3aa: CASSVGRRDGYTF; CDR3nt: TGTGCCAGCAGCGTAGGAAGGAGGGATGGCTACACCTTC
d_gene: .; v_gene: TRBV5-4; abundance: once; j_gene: TRBJ1-1; CDR3aa: CASSLGGNTEAFF; CDR3nt: TGTGCCAGCAGCTTAGGGGGGAACACTGAAGCTTTCTTT
d_gene: TRBD2; v_gene: TRBV28; abundance: .; j_gene: TRBJ2-7; CDR3aa: CASSPPATSTSEQYF; CDR3nt: TGTGCCAGCAGCCCTCCGGCGACTAGCACGTCCGAGCAGTACTTC
d_gene: .; v_gene: TRBV6-5; abundance: .; j_gene: TRBJ2-5; CDR3aa: CASSFQPHRREQAQYF; CDR3nt: TGTGCCAGCAGTTTCCAACCCCACAGAAGGGAACAGGCCCAGTACTTC
d_gene: TRBD1; v_gene: TRBV6-6; abundance: .; j_gene: TRBJ2-7; CDR3aa: CASSYLGRTGPKEQYF; CDR3nt: TGTGCCAGCAGTTACTTGGGACGGACAGGTCCAAAAGAGCAGTACTTC
d_gene: TRBD1; v_gene: TRBV6-5; abundance: .; j_gene: TRBJ2-1; CDR3aa: CASSYFRQGPHNEQFF; CDR3nt: TGTGCCAGCAGTTACTTTCGACAGGGGCCACACAATGAGCAGTTCTTC
d_gene: TRBD2; v_gene: TRBV6-5; abundance: .; j_gene: TRBJ2-2; CDR3aa: CASSWTSAYTGELFF; CDR3nt: TGTGCCAGCAGTTGGACTAGCGCTTACACCGGGGAGCTGTTTTTT
d_gene: TRBD1; v_gene: TRBV2; abundance: .; j_gene: TRBJ2-7; CDR3aa: CASKRDRNYEQYF; CDR3nt: TGTGCCAGCAAAAGGGACAGAAACTACGAGCAGTACTTC
d_gene: .; v_gene: TRBV11-2; abundance: .; j_gene: TRBJ1-1; CDR3aa: CASSLEARENTEAFF; CDR3nt: TGTGCCAGCAGCTTAGAAGCCAGGGAGAACACTGAAGCTTTCTTT
d_gene: TRBD1; v_gene: TRBV4-2; abundance: few; j_gene: TRBJ2-7; CDR3aa: CASSQETGHLVEQYF; CDR3nt: TGTGCCAGCAGCCAAGAGACAGGGCATTTGGTCGAGCAGTACTTC
d_gene: TRBD2; v_gene: TRBV5-1; abundance: .; j_gene: TRBJ2-7; CDR3aa: CASSLGLAGGPNNHEQYF; CDR3nt: TGCGCCAGCAGCTTGGGACTAGCGGGAGGGCCTAATAACCACGAGCAGTACTTC
d_gene: TRBD2; v_gene: TRBV6-5; abundance: .; j_gene: TRBJ2-3; CDR3aa: CASSYLSSGRPDTQYF; CDR3nt: TGTGCCAGCAGTTACTTATCTAGCGGGAGGCCAGATACGCAGTATTTT
d_gene: .; v_gene: TRBV6-4; abundance: .; j_gene: TRBJ2-7; CDR3aa: CASSDSKSGKTYEQYF; CDR3nt: TGTGCCAGCAGTGACTCGAAAAGCGGCAAAACCTACGAGCAGTACTTC
d_gene: .; v_gene: TRBV5-8; abundance: once; j_gene: TRBJ1-3; CDR3aa: CASSVRQPSSGNTIYF; CDR3nt: TGTGCCAGCAGCGTCCGACAGCCGAGCTCTGGAAACACCATATATTTT
d_gene: TRBD2; v_gene: TRBV27; abundance: .; j_gene: TRBJ2-1; CDR3aa: CASSLPGRDNEQFF; CDR3nt: TGTGCCAGCAGTTTACCGGGGAGGGACAATGAGCAGTTCTTC
d_gene: .; v_gene: TRBV7-9; abundance: few; j_gene: TRBJ2-3; CDR3aa: CASSEGAGQLTQYF; CDR3nt: TGTGCCAGCAGCGAAGGGGCAGGGCAGTTGACGCAGTATTTT
d_gene: .; v_gene: TRBV7-7; abundance: .; j_gene: TRBJ2-3; CDR3aa: CASSPTGSSADTQYF; CDR3nt: TGTGCTAGCAGCCCAACAGGGAGTTCGGCAGATACGCAGTATTTT
d_gene: .; v_gene: TRBV19; abundance: .; j_gene: TRBJ1-2; CDR3aa: CASSVVSGKYYGYTF; CDR3nt: TGTGCCAGTAGTGTCGTTTCAGGGAAGTACTATGGCTACACCTTC
d_gene: .; v_gene: TRBV19; abundance: .; j_gene: TRBJ2-7; CDR3aa: CASSNERGQYF; CDR3nt: TGTGCCAGTAGTAACGAACGGGGGCAGTACTTC
d_gene: .; v_gene: TRBV25-1; abundance: .; j_gene: TRBJ1-6; CDR3aa: CASSERWGANSPLHF; CDR3nt: TGTGCCAGCAGTGAGAGGTGGGGCGCAAATTCACCCCTCCACTTT
d_gene: .; v_gene: TRBV11-2; abundance: few; j_gene: TRBJ1-4; CDR3aa: CASSSIRGPGEKLFF; CDR3nt: TGTGCCAGCAGCTCAATCAGGGGTCCAGGTGAAAAACTGTTTTTT
d_gene: .; v_gene: TRBV4-2; abundance: .; j_gene: TRBJ1-3; CDR3aa: CASSQESGWKGNTIYF; CDR3nt: TGTGCCAGCAGCCAAGAATCAGGGTGGAAGGGAAACACCATATATTTT
d_gene: .; v_gene: TRBV11-1; abundance: .; j_gene: TRBJ2-5; CDR3aa: CASSLGQQETQYF; CDR3nt: TGTGCCAGCAGCTTGGGGCAGCAAGAGACCCAGTACTTC
d_gene: TRBD2; v_gene: TRBV7-9; abundance: .; j_gene: TRBJ2-7; CDR3aa: CASSRPTGGPYEQYF; CDR3nt: TGTGCCAGCAGCCGACCTACGGGAGGCCCCTACGAGCAGTACTTC
d_gene: .; v_gene: TRBV28; abundance: few; j_gene: TRBJ2-2; CDR3aa: CASSPGGRSTGELFF; CDR3nt: TGTGCCAGCAGTCCAGGGGGGCGGAGCACCGGGGAGCTGTTTTTT
d_gene: TRBD1; v_gene: TRBV6-5; abundance: .; j_gene: TRBJ2-7; CDR3aa: CASSYQWDSYEQYF; CDR3nt: TGTGCCAGCAGTTACCAGTGGGACAGCTACGAGCAGTACTTC
d_gene: .; v_gene: TRBV11-2; abundance: .; j_gene: TRBJ1-2; CDR3aa: CASSLGPGDYGYTF; CDR3nt: TGTGCCAGCAGCTTGGGCCCCGGGGACTATGGCTACACCTTC
d_gene: .; v_gene: TRBV19; abundance: .; j_gene: TRBJ2-3; CDR3aa: CASRGRTDTQYF; CDR3nt: TGTGCCAGCCGCGGGCGCACAGATACGCAGTATTTT
d_gene: TRBD2; v_gene: TRBV28; abundance: few; j_gene: TRBJ2-1; CDR3aa: CASGSGRACEQFF; CDR3nt: TGTGCCAGCGGTAGCGGGAGGGCCTGTGAGCAGTTCTTC